Described below is a single T cell receptor beta chain sequence and its context. A junction boundary mismatches the germline segment, possibly from a read error. The sample belongs to a study of control samples from healthy donors and cancer patients. Some clones are missing from TCRdb's copy, which holds only in-frame ones; the method was immunoSEQ multiplex PCR. Of around 33,000 clones in the sample, approximately 90% are singletons; the top ten hold 1.6%. This CDR3 has 14 amino acids. Germline V gene lookup returns CDR1 MNHEY and CDR2 SVGAGI. The sequence came from a woman in her thirties or forties with lung cancer. Source material: PBMCs. The rearrangement links TRBV6-5 to TRBJ1-4; the match to TRBD1 covers 8 bases. Here the CDR3 DNA reads TGTACCAGCAGTCCCGGGACAGGAGCTGAAAAACTGTTTTTT. Translation gives CTSSPGTGAEKLFF.